The clone carrying this T cell receptor beta chain was seen only once. Germline V gives CDR1 MDHEN, CDR2 SYDVKM. With 5 bases removed from V and 2 bases from J, the gap between germline ends came to 22 bases. The CDR3 is made up of 18 amino acids. This sample is drawn from a study of OX40 agonist ivuxolimab in advanced cancers. Study background: Patients received ivuxolimab, an agonistic anti-OX40 (CD134) antibody.

Clones were sequenced by immunoSEQ multiplex PCR, and TCRdb holds only the in-frame ones, with some missing. In the table there are tens of thousands of clones, 91% of which are singletons. The sequence came from an adult with an advanced solid tumor such as melanoma, head and neck, liver or kidney cancer. The V and J genes are TRBV28 and TRBJ2-1; tentatively, D is TRBD2 (7 bases). The starting material was CD4+ or CD8+ T cells sorted from blood, obtained in a trial of the OX40 agonist ivuxolimab. CDR3 amino acids: CASSTRERDKGAYNEQFF. The CDR3 DNA is TGTGCCAGCAGTACGCGGGAGAGAGATAAGGGGGCCTACAATGAGCAGTTCTTC. Combining the CDR3 with reference TRBV28 and TRBJ2-1 gives the whole variable domain DVKVTQSSRYLVKRTGEKVFLECVQDMDHENMFWYRQDPGLGLRLIYFSYDVKMKEKGDIPEGYSVSREKKERFSLILESASTNQTSMYLCASSTRERDKGAYNEQFFGPGTRLTVL.